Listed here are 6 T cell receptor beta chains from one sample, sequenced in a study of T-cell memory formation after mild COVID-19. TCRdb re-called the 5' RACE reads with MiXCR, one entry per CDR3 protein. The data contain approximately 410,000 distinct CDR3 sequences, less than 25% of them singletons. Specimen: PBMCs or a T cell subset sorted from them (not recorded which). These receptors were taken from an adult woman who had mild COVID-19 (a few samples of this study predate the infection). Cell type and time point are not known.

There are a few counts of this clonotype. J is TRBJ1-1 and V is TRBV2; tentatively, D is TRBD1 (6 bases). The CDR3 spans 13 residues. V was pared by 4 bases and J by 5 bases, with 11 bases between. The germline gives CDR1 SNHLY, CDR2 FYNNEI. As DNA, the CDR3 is TGTGCCAGCAGTGCTACAGGGTGGACTGAAGCTTTCTTT. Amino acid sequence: CASSATGWTEAFF.

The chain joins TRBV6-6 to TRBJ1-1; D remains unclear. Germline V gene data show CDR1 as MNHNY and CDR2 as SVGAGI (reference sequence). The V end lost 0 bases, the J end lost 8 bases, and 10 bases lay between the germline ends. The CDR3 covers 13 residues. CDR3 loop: CASSYSNGIEAFF. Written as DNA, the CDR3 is TGTGCCAGCAGTTACTCGAATGGGATAGAAGCTTTCTTT.

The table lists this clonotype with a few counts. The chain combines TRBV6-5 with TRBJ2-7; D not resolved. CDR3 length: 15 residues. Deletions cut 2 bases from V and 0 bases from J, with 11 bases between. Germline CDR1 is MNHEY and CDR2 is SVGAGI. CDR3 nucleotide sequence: TGTGCCAGCAGTTACGCCTGGGGTGGCTCCTACGAGCAGTACTTC. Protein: CASSYAWGGSYEQYF.

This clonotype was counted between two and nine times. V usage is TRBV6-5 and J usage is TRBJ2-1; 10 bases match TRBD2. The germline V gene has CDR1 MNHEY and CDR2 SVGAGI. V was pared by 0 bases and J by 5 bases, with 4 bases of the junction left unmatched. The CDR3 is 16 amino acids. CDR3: CASSYSGTSAHNEQFF. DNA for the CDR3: TGTGCCAGCAGTTACTCGGGGACTAGCGCCCACAATGAGCAGTTCTTC.

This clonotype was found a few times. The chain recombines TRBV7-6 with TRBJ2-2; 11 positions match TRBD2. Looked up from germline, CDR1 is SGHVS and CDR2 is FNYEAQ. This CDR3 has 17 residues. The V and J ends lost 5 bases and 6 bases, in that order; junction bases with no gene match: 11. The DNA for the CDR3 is TGTGCCAGCAGCCCCGCGGGACTAGCGGTAGGAGCCGGGGAGCTGTTTTTT. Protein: CASSPAGLAVGAGELFF.

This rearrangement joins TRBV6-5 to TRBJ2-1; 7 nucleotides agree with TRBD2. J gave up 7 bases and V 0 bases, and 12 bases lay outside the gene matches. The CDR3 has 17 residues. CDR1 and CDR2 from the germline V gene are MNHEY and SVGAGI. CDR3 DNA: TGTGCCAGCAGTTACTCGCCTGCGGGAGCCCCCGGGAATGAGCAGTTCTTC. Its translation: CASSYSPAGAPGNEQFF.